What follows are 16 T cell receptor beta chains derived from one specimen sequenced in a study of T cell responses to AZD1222 COVID-19 vaccine. Method: immunoSEQ multiplex PCR; TCRdb's copy keeps in-frame clones and lacks some. The table lists around 91,000 clones, 70% to 90% of them singletons. Sequences were derived from peripheral blood, sampled on day 0 of AZD1222 vaccination. These TCRs come from an adult in good health.

The J gene is TRBJ2-7, the V gene TRBV12-1; TRBD2, as called in the table, went unchecked against the DNA. TRBV12-1 is designated a pseudogene. The CDR3 has 13 residues. The CDR3 nucleotides are TGTGCCAGCAGCCCCCGGGACTCCTACGAGCAGTACTTC. The encoded protein is CASSPRDSYEQYF.

In this sample, this clone turned up once. The V gene is TRBV6-5, the J gene TRBJ1-2, with D hard to call. The germline V gene has CDR1 MNHEY and CDR2 SVGAGI. The CDR3 runs to 16 residues. The V and J ends lost 0 bases and 2 bases respectively, with 13 bases between them. The CDR3 sequence is CASSYSRGVTNYGYTF. The CDR3 nucleotides read TGTGCCAGCAGTTACTCTAGAGGAGTGACGAACTATGGCTACACCTTC.

The chain has TRBV7-2 and TRBJ2-5, with D tentatively TRBD2 (6 bases). In germline, CDR1 is SGHTA, CDR2 FQGNSA. This CDR3 spans 13 amino acids. The V gene lost 6 bases and the J gene lost 5 bases, with 13 bases spanning the gap. The CDR3 spells CASSGGLAETQYF. The CDR3 nucleotides read TGTGCCAGCAGTGGGGGACTTGCGGAGACCCAGTACTTC.

This clone appeared once. This chain joins TRBV5-5 and TRBJ2-1; tentatively, D is TRBD1 or TRBD2 (5 bases each). The V and J ends lost 7 bases and 4 bases respectively, with 9 bases between them. Germline values: CDR1 SGHKS, CDR2 YYEKEE (reference sequence). The CDR3 runs 12 residues. The CDR3 DNA reads as TGTGCCAGCGTTGGGGGTTACAATGAGCAGTTCTTC. As protein: CASVGGYNEQFF.

V usage is TRBV4-2 and J usage is TRBJ2-7; D is perhaps TRBD2 (6 bases). V lost 0 bases and J 4 bases, leaving 13 bases between the germline ends. Germline CDR1 reads LGHNA; CDR2 reads YNFKEQ. The CDR3 runs 15 residues. CDR3 sequence: CASSQDAGLMYEQYF. Written as DNA, the CDR3 is TGTGCCAGCAGCCAAGATGCGGGACTCATGTACGAGCAGTACTTC.

V usage is TRBV7-2 and J usage is TRBJ2-1, with D uncertain. Deletions cut 1 base from V and 6 bases from J, with 7 bases between. CDR3 length: 13 amino acids. Looked up from germline, CDR1 is SGHTA and CDR2 is FQGNSA. The CDR3 reads CASSLGASNEQFF. CDR3 nucleotides: TGTGCCAGCAGCTTAGGGGCGAGCAATGAGCAGTTCTTC. Full variable domain (remainder filled in from reference TRBV7-2 and TRBJ2-1): GAGVSQSPSNKVTEKGKDVELRCDPISGHTALYWYRQSLGQGLEFLIYFQGNSAPDKSGLPSDRFSAERTGGSVSTLTIQRTQQEDSAVYLCASSLGASNEQFFGPGTRLTVL.

The chain employs TRBV7-8 and TRBJ1-1; 9 bases fit TRBD1. CDR3 length: 15 amino acids. With 1 base clipped from V and 7 bases from J, the junction kept 7 bases outside the gene matches. Germline CDR1 reads SGHVS; CDR2 reads FQNEAQ. The CDR3 is CASSLGPGTGIEAFF. For the CDR3, the DNA is TGTGCCAGCAGCTTAGGTCCGGGGACAGGGATTGAAGCTTTCTTT. Using reference TRBV7-8 and TRBJ1-1 for the parts outside the CDR3, the full variable domain is GAGVSQSPRYKVAKRGQDVALRCDPISGHVSLFWYQQALGQGPEFLTYFQNEAQLDKSGLPSDRFFAERPEGSVSTLKIQRTQQEDSAVYLCASSLGPGTGIEAFFGQGTRLTVV.

The table lists this clone with a few counts. V and J are TRBV6-5 and TRBJ1-6, with D unclear. Germline-derived CDR1 and CDR2 are MNHEY and SVGAGI. Trimming left V 0 bases short and J 15 bases short, with 12 bases between. This CDR3 contains 13 residues. The CDR3 here is CASSYSNRGHLHF. The CDR3 DNA sequence: TGTGCCAGCAGTTACTCCAACCGGGGTCACCTCCACTTT.

V and J are TRBV24-1 and TRBJ1-6; 8 bases align to TRBD1. CDR3 size: 22 residues. V shed 0 bases and J 0 bases; nucleotides not matched to a gene: 15. Germline V gives CDR1 KGHDR, CDR2 SFDVKD. The CDR3 DNA follows: TGTGCCACCAGTGATTTGCAGGCAGGACAGGGATATCGGGCCTCCTATAATTCACCCCTCCACTTT. Protein product: CATSDLQAGQGYRASYNSPLHF.

The CDR3 sequence is CASSLGNEQFF. The CDR3 DNA is TGTGCCAGCAGCTTAGGCAATGAGCAGTTCTTC. This chain uses TRBV5-6 with TRBJ2-1; D is undetermined. Trimming removed 2 bases at V and 6 bases at J, with 3 bases between. Germline assignment: CDR1 SGHDT and CDR2 YYEEEE. The CDR3 sequence is 11 residues long.

The V gene is TRBV28, the J gene TRBJ1-3; D perhaps matches TRBD1 (5 bases). Between the trimmed V and J ends, which lost 7 bases and 1 base, there was a span of 11 bases. CDR3 length: 14 residues. CDR1 is MDHEN, CDR2 SYDVKM, per germline. The CDR3, as DNA: TGTGCCAGCACCCACGGGGGTTCTGGAAACACCATATATTTT. Translating it yields CASTHGGSGNTIYF.

The chain uses TRBV18 and TRBJ1-4, with TRBD1 identical over 9 bases. Trimming cost V 1 base and J 0 bases; bases outside gene matches: 0. Germline V lookup: CDR1 KGHSH, CDR2 LQKENI. The CDR3 loop spans 16 amino acids. The CDR3 coding sequence is TGTGCCAGCTCACCACGGGACAGGGCAACTAATGAAAAACTGTTTTTT. Protein sequence: CASSPRDRATNEKLFF. Combining the CDR3 with reference TRBV18 and TRBJ1-4 gives the whole variable domain NAGVMQNPRHLVRRRGQEARLRCSPMKGHSHVYWYRQLPEEGLKFMVYLQKENIIDESGMPKERFSAEFPKEGPSILRIQQVVRGDSAAYFCASSPRDRATNEKLFFGSGTQLSVL.

CDR3 DNA: TGTGCCAGCAACCCTATAAGGGGGCGCTACAATGAGCAGTTCTTC. It specifies CASNPIRGRYNEQFF. The V and J genes are TRBV7-2 and TRBJ2-1; 7 bases fit TRBD1. V dropped 7 bases and J dropped 3; count of bases not matched to a gene: 9. CDR3 length: 15 amino acids. Germline CDR1 and CDR2: SGHTA and FQGNSA. The whole variable domain, filled in from reference TRBV7-2 and TRBJ2-1, reads GAGVSQSPSNKVTEKGKDVELRCDPISGHTALYWYRQSLGQGLEFLIYFQGNSAPDKSGLPSDRFSAERTGGSVSTLTIQRTQQEDSAVYLCASNPIRGRYNEQFFGPGTRLTVL.

The chain carries TRBV19 and TRBJ1-5, with D perhaps matching TRBD1 (5 bases). This CDR3 spans 13 amino acids. Germline V CDR1 and CDR2: LNHDA, SQIVND (reference sequence). The ends were cut back, 5 bases at V and 4 bases at J, with 9 bases in the middle. The CDR3 sequence: CASSRDPNQPQHF. CDR3 coding DNA: TGTGCCAGTAGTCGGGACCCAAATCAGCCCCAGCATTTT.

CDR3: CASSLGLAHEQFF. The CDR3 coding sequence is TGTGCCAGCAGCTTAGGACTAGCCCATGAGCAGTTCTTC. The chain is built from TRBV7-2 and TRBJ2-1, with 7 bases matching TRBD2. Per the germline V gene, CDR1 is SGHTA and CDR2 is FQGNSA. This CDR3 has 13 residues. The trim removed 1 base at V and 8 bases at J, leaving 2 bases unmatched.

This sequence joins TRBV7-2 and TRBJ1-2; no clear D. Germline CDR1 SGHTA, CDR2 FQGNSA. Deletions cut 4 bases from V and 3 bases from J, with 6 bases between. This CDR3 comprises 12 residues. The CDR3 DNA is TGTGCCAGCAGCTCCACCCACTATGGCTACACCTTC. Its translation: CASSSTHYGYTF.